Each of the 21 T cell receptor beta chains below was sequenced from the same sample in a study of radiotherapy plus CTLA-4 blockade in lung cancer. Repertoires were generated with immunoSEQ multiplex PCR, while TCRdb's copy carries only in-frame clones and drops some. Altogether around 70,000 clones are present, about four fifths being singletons, with the ten largest covering less than 5%. Sequencing was performed on peripheral blood, taken from a patient treated with radiotherapy plus ipilimumab. These receptors all come from a human donor with non-small cell lung cancer who had a partial response to radiotherapy plus ipilimumab.

The chain combines TRBV4-2 with TRBJ2-1; 7 nucleotides match TRBD2. The CDR3 runs to 15 residues. Germline CDR1 reads LGHNA; CDR2 reads YNFKEQ. V shed 1 base, J shed 10 bases, and the junction held 10 bases outside the gene matches. The CDR3 spells CASSQVGGRVQEQFF. The CDR3 coding sequence is TGTGCCAGCAGCCAAGTTGGGGGGAGGGTTCAGGAGCAGTTCTTC.

V gene TRBV2 combines with J gene TRBJ2-7; 9 nucleotides align to TRBD1. Losses at the gene ends were 6 bases for V and 5 bases for J; bases not matched to a gene: 8. CDR1 and CDR2 from the germline V gene are SNHLY and FYNNEI. This CDR3 is built from 14 residues. This chain's CDR3 is CASRAQGALHEQYF. The DNA for the CDR3 is TGTGCCAGCAGGGCACAGGGGGCTCTCCACGAGCAGTACTTC.

V and J are TRBV19 and TRBJ1-1; D remains unclear. V shed 6 bases and J shed 1 base, with 9 bases lying between them. The CDR3 totals 13 residues. Germline V gene data show CDR1 as LNHDA and CDR2 as SQIVND (reference sequence). The chain's CDR3 is CASSWSGNTEAFF. In nucleotides, the CDR3 is TGTGCCAGTAGCTGGTCAGGGAACACTGAAGCTTTCTTT.

A single count supports this clone. The rearrangement links TRBV28 to TRBJ2-3, with a tentative D call TRBD1 (8 bases). Germline V lookup: CDR1 MDHEN, CDR2 SYDVKM. This CDR3 is 16 amino acids long. The ends were cut back, 4 bases at V and 5 bases at J, with 19 bases in the middle. CDR3 nucleotide sequence: TGTGCCAGCAGTTCCCAGGGGGCGGGAGTGCAAGATACGCAGTATTTT. Its protein is CASSSQGAGVQDTQYF.

The chain uses TRBV25-1 and TRBJ1-3, with a tentative D call TRBD1 (5 bases). The CDR3 is 14 residues long. V lost 6 bases to trimming and J lost 4 bases, with 13 bases between them. CDR1 is MGHDK, CDR2 SYGVNS, per germline. DNA for the CDR3: TGTGCCAGCAGGGGACTGGCCGGGGGAAACACCATATATTTT. It specifies CASRGLAGGNTIYF.

This rearrangement joins TRBV9 to TRBJ2-5; 14 bases are shared with TRBD2. The germline V gene has CDR1 SGDLS and CDR2 YYNGEE. The ends lost 3 bases at V and 5 bases at J; junction bases unmatched: 12. There are 18 residues in the CDR3. CDR3 protein: CASSASPGLAGEWETQYF. DNA for the CDR3: TGTGCCAGCAGCGCGTCTCCGGGACTAGCGGGAGAATGGGAGACCCAGTACTTC.

CDR3 region: CASSVVERAIEQFF. The CDR3 DNA sequence: TGTGCCAGCAGTGTAGTTGAGAGGGCCATTGAGCAGTTCTTC. The V gene is TRBV6-1, the J gene TRBJ2-1; weak D call: TRBD2 (5 bases). CDR3 size: 14 residues. Germline CDR1 is MNHNS and CDR2 is SASEGT. V was pared by 4 bases and J by 9 bases, with 16 bases between.

The chain recombines TRBV23-1 with TRBJ1-1, with 8 bases identical to TRBD1. TRBV23-1 is given ORF status, its function remaining uncertain. Trimming took 4 bases from V and 1 from J; bases not matched to a gene: 5. The CDR3 consists of 15 residues. The CDR3 is CASSPGTGPNTEAFF. The CDR3 DNA reads as TGCGCCAGCAGTCCCGGGACAGGCCCGAACACTGAAGCTTTCTTT.

This chain connects TRBV11-2 to TRBJ2-7; D gene ambiguous. CDR1 and CDR2 from the germline V gene are SGHAT and FQNNGV. The CDR3 runs to 12 residues. The V end was cut by 5 bases, the J end by 5 bases, with 10 bases between. The CDR3 protein is CASSVETNEQYF. CDR3 coding DNA: TGTGCCAGCAGCGTGGAGACCAACGAGCAGTACTTC.

The chain uses TRBV18 and TRBJ2-7; 10 positions agree with TRBD2. Germline-derived CDR1 and CDR2 are KGHSH and LQKENI. This CDR3 spans 14 amino acids. The trim removed 6 bases at V and 5 bases at J, leaving 7 bases unmatched. The CDR3 loop reads CASSLAGASHEQYF. DNA of the CDR3: TGTGCCAGCTCCCTAGCGGGAGCATCGCACGAGCAGTACTTC. Supplemented by reference TRBV18 and TRBJ2-7, the full variable domain reads NAGVMQNPRHLVRRRGQEARLRCSPMKGHSHVYWYRQLPEEGLKFMVYLQKENIIDESGMPKERFSAEFPKEGPSILRIQQVVRGDSAAYFCASSLAGASHEQYFGPGTRLTVT.

The chain links TRBV5-4 to TRBJ2-7, with D perhaps matching TRBD1 (6 bases). Germline V gene lookup returns CDR1 SGHNT and CDR2 YYREEE (reference sequence). Trimming pared 1 base from V and 5 bases from J, leaving 16 bases between. This CDR3 is 15 amino acids long. CDR3 coding DNA: TGTGCCAGCAGCTTGTATGGCAGGGACAAGAACGAGCAGTACTTC. This gives the protein CASSLYGRDKNEQYF.

This clone was recorded a few times. The chain's CDR3 is CSATLASYEQYF. As DNA, the CDR3 is TGCAGCGCCACCTTGGCCTCCTACGAGCAGTACTTC. J is TRBJ2-7 and V is TRBV29-1; D call uncertain. Deletions cut 7 bases from V and 0 bases from J, with 10 bases between. The CDR3 has 12 amino acids. CDR1 is SQVTM and CDR2 is ANQGSEA in the germline V gene.

The V call is TRBV6-1, the J call TRBJ2-5; unclear D gene. CDR1 and CDR2 from the germline V gene are MNHNS and SASEGT. This CDR3 comprises 11 residues. V lost 6 bases and J lost 0, with 2 bases in between. DNA of the CDR3: TGTGCCAGCAGCGACCAAGAGACCCAGTACTTC. Protein: CASSDQETQYF.

The chain employs TRBV29-1 and TRBJ1-3; D gene ambiguous. From germline, CDR1 is SQVTM and CDR2 ANQGSEA. Trimming shortened V by 7 bases and J by 1 base, and 5 bases separated the two germline ends. The length of the CDR3 is 11 residues. The CDR3 region has the DNA TGCAGCGCCAGGTCTGGAAACACCATATATTTT. This codes for CSARSGNTIYF.

In this sample, this clone turned up once. The chain combines TRBV11-2 with TRBJ1-1, with D maybe TRBD1 (6 bases). From germline, CDR1 is SGHAT and CDR2 FQNNGV. The CDR3 loop spans 15 amino acids. V gave up 5 bases and J gave up 1 base, with 14 bases separating them. CDR3 sequence (DNA): TGTGCCAGCAGCGGGAGAAGAGGGGGGAACACTGAAGCTTTCTTT. Translation gives CASSGRRGGNTEAFF.

This sequence joins TRBV6-1 and TRBJ1-5; TRBD1 is a possible D gene (6 bases). Germline V gives CDR1 MNHNS, CDR2 SASEGT. This CDR3 spans 14 amino acids. The V end lost 6 bases, the J end lost 7 bases, and 16 bases lay between the germline ends. CDR3 sequence reads: CASRAFTGNQPQHF. The CDR3 DNA sequence: TGTGCCAGCAGGGCCTTTACAGGGAACCAGCCCCAGCATTTT.

This clone was counted between two and nine times. This CDR3 is also generated by other DNA sequences in the sample. The rearrangement joins TRBV18 to TRBJ2-6; the match to TRBD1 covers 7 bases. The CDR3 has 17 amino acids. The trim removed 3 bases at V and 0 bases at J, leaving 5 bases unmatched. Germline assignment: CDR1 KGHSH and CDR2 LQKENI. The CDR3 coding sequence is TGTGCCAGCTCACCTCGGACAGGTAACTCTGGGGCCAACGTCCTGACTTTC. It is translated as CASSPRTGNSGANVLTF.

This chain uses TRBV7-2 with TRBJ1-2; a possible D gene is TRBD1 (6 bases). Germline assignment: CDR1 SGHTA and CDR2 FQGNSA. V was clipped by 2 bases and J by 4 bases, with 11 bases between them. The length of the CDR3 is 14 residues. As DNA, the CDR3 is TGTGCCAGCAGCTTAAGTTGGGACACCTATGGCTACACCTTC. It specifies CASSLSWDTYGYTF.

This clone was counted only a few times. The genes are TRBV5-1 and TRBJ1-1; weak D call: TRBD1 (5 bases). From germline, CDR1 is SGHRS and CDR2 YFSETQ. The CDR3 loop spans 14 amino acids. Deletions cut 3 bases from V and 6 bases from J, with 15 bases between. The CDR3 spells CASSWGDAGAEAFF. The CDR3 coding sequence is TGCGCCAGCAGCTGGGGGGACGCTGGGGCTGAAGCTTTCTTT. The full variable domain, completed using reference TRBV5-1 and TRBJ1-1, is KAGVTQTPRYLIKTRGQQVTLSCSPISGHRSVSWYQQTPGQGLQFLFEYFSETQRNKGNFPGRFSGRQFSNSRSEMNVSTLELGDSALYLCASSWGDAGAEAFFGQGTRLTVV.

CDR3 DNA sequence: TGTGCCAGCAGCGAGGACAGGTACACTGAAGCTTTCTTT. Translating it yields CASSEDRYTEAFF. The gene calls are TRBV11-2 and TRBJ1-1, with 7 bases aligning to TRBD1. V gave up 5 bases and J gave up 3 bases; unmatched junction bases: 3. Per the germline V gene, CDR1 is SGHAT and CDR2 is FQNNGV. There are 13 residues in the CDR3.

This clone was observed a single time. The chain is built from TRBV19 and TRBJ1-2; 7 bases align to TRBD1. Germline V lookup: CDR1 LNHDA, CDR2 SQIVND (reference sequence). V lost 2 bases to trimming and J lost 3 bases; unmatched junction nucleotides: 6. This CDR3 contains 15 residues. CDR3 DNA: TGTGCCAGTAGTATAACAGGGGCCGCCTACTATGGCTACACCTTC. It yields the protein CASSITGAAYYGYTF.